This entry describes one T cell receptor (beta chain). The sample belongs to a study of CD8 T cells in Susac syndrome. The RNA input was about 0.45 to 1 ug, and it was reverse transcribed with random hexamers. In TCRdb, the immunoSEQ multiplex PCR reads were re-called with MiXCR into one record per CDR3 protein. This table holds more than 100,000 distinct CDR3 sequences, around 94% found once. CDR1 and CDR2 (germline): SGHDT, YYEEEE. The CDR3 loop spans 15 amino acids. The V gene end was trimmed by 3 bases and the J gene end by 8 bases; junction bases not matched to a gene: 5. The chain joins TRBV5-6 to TRBJ1-6; 10 nucleotides match TRBD1. The source material was CD8+ T cells from PBMCs. This TCR was recovered from a human donor with Susac syndrome. This CDR3 reads CASSWDRGTDSPLHF. The CDR3 DNA reads as TGTGCCAGCAGCTGGGACAGGGGCACTGATTCACCCCTCCACTTT.